The entry below gives a single T cell receptor beta chain sequence along with its context. Clones were read by immunoSEQ multiplex PCR, and TCRdb kept only the in-frame ones, dropping some. The table shows about 250,000 clones, with about three quarters occurring only once. The CDR3 spans 13 residues. The V segment lost 4 bases and the J segment 2 bases; nucleotides outside the gene matches: 2. CDR1 is GTSNPN, CDR2 SVGIG, per germline (reference sequence). The data were taken from a study of cytotoxic CD8 clonotypes in ibrutinib-treated CLL. V and J are TRBV30 and TRBJ2-7, with 10 positions matching TRBD1. The sequences come from PBMCs, collected after 24 months of ibrutinib treatment. The receptor was derived from a human donor with chronic lymphocytic leukemia. The CDR3 here is CAWTGTGAYEQYF. CDR3 in DNA: TGTGCCTGGACCGGGACAGGGGCCTACGAGCAGTACTTC.